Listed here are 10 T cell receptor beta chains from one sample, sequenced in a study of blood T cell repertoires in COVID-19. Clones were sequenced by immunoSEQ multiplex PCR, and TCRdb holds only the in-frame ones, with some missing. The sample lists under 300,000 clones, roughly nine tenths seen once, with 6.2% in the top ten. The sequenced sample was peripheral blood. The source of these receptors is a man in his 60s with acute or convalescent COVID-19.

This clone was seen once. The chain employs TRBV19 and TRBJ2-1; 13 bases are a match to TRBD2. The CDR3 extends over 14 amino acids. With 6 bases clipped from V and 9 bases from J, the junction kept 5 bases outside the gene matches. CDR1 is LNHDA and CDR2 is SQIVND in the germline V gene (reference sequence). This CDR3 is CASSGTSGMIEQFF. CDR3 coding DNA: TGTGCCAGTAGCGGGACTAGCGGGATGATTGAGCAGTTCTTC.

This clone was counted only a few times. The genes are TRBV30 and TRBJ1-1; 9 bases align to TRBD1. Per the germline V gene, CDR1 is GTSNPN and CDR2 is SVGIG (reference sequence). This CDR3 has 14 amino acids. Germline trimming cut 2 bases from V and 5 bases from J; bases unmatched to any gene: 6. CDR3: CAWSLTGGRTEAFF. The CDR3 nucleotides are TGTGCCTGGAGTCTAACAGGGGGCAGGACTGAAGCTTTCTTT.

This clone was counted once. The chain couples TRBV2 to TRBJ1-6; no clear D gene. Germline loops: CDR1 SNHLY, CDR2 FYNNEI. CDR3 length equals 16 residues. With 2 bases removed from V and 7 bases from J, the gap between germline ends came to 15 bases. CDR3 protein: CASSESAGWQNSPLHF. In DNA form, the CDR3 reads TGTGCCAGCAGTGAATCCGCAGGCTGGCAAAATTCACCCCTCCACTTT.

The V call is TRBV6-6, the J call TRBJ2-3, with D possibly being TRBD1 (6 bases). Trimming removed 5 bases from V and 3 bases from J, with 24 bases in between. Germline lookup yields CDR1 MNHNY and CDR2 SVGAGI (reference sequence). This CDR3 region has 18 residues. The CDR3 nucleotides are TGTGCCAGCAGTCGCGTCCCTCTTCCCAGGGGAAGGACAGATACGCAGTATTTT. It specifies CASSRVPLPRGRTDTQYF.

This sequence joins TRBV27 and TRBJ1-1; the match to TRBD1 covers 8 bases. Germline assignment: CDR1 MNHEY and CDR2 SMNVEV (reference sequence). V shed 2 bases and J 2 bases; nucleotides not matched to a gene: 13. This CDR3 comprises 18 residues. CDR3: CASSLASYGTGINTEAFF. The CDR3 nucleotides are TGTGCCAGCAGTTTAGCCTCTTACGGGACAGGCATAAACACTGAAGCTTTCTTT.

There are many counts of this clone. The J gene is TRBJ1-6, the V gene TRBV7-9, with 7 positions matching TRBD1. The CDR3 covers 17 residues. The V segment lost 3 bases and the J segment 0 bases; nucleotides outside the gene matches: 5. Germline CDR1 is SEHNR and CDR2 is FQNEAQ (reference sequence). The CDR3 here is CASSLSDRASYNSPLHF. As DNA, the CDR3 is TGTGCCAGCAGCTTGTCCGACAGGGCCTCCTATAATTCACCCCTCCACTTT.

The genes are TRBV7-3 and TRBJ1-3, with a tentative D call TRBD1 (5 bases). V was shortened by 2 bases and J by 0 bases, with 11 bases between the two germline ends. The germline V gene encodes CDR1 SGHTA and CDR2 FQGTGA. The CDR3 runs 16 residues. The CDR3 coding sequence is TGTGCCAGCAGCTTAGGGGGGGACCTCTCTGGAAACACCATATATTTT. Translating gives CASSLGGDLSGNTIYF.

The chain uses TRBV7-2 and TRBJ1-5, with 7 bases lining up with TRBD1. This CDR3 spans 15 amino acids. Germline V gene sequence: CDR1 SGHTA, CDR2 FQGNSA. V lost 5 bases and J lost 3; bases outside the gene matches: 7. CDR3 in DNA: TGTGCCAGCAGCCCCCCGGGACAGATCAATCAGCCCCAGCATTTT. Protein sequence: CASSPPGQINQPQHF.

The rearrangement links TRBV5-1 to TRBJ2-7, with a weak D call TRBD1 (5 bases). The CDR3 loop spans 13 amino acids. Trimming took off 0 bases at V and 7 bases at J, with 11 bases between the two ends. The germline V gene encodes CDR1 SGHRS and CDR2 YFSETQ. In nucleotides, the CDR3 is TGCGCCAGCAGCTTGGGAGGACATTCGGAGCAGTACTTC. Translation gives CASSLGGHSEQYF.

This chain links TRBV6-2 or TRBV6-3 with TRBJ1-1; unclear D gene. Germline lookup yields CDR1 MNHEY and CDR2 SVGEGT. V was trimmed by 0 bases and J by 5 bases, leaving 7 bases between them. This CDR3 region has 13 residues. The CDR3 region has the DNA TGTGCCAGCAGTTACTCACCGAGAACTGAAGCTTTCTTT. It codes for CASSYSPRTEAFF.